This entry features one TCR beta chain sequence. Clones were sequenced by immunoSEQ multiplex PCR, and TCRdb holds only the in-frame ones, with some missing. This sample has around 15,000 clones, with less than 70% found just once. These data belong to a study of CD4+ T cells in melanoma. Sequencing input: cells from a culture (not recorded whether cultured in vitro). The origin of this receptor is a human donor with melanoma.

The CDR3 bases are TGTGCCAGCAGCCCTTACCCCGGACAGCCTTTTCGCTATGGCTACACCTTC. Translating gives CASSPYPGQPFRYGYTF. V usage is TRBV7-9 and J usage is TRBJ1-2, with D possibly matching TRBD1 (6 bases). Germline V gene sequence: CDR1 SEHNR, CDR2 FQNEAQ (reference sequence). Trimming stripped 5 bases from V and 4 bases from J, with 23 bases between. This CDR3 spans 17 amino acids.